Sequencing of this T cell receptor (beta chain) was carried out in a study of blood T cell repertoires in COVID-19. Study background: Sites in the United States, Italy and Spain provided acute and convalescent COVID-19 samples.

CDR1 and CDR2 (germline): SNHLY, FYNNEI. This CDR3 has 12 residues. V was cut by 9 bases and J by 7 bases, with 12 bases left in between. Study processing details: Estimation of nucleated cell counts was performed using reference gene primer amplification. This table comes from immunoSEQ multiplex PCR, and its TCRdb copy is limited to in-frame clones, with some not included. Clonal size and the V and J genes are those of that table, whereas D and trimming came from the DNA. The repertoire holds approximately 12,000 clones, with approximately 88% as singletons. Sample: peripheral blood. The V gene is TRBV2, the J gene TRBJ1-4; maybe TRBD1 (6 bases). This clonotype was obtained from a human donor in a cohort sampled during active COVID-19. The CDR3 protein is CASRQEGEKLFF. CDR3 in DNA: TGTGCCAGTAGACAGGAAGGTGAAAAACTGTTTTTT.